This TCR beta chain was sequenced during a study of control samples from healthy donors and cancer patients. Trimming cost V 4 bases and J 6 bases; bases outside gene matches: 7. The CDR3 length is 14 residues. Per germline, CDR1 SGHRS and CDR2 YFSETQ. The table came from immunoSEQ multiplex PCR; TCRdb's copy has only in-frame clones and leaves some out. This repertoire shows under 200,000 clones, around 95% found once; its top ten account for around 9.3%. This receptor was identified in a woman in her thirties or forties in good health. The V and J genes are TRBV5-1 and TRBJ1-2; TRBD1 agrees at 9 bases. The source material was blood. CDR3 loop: CASSTGQGRNGYTF. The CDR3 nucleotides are TGCGCCAGCAGCACGGGACAGGGAAGGAATGGCTACACCTTC.